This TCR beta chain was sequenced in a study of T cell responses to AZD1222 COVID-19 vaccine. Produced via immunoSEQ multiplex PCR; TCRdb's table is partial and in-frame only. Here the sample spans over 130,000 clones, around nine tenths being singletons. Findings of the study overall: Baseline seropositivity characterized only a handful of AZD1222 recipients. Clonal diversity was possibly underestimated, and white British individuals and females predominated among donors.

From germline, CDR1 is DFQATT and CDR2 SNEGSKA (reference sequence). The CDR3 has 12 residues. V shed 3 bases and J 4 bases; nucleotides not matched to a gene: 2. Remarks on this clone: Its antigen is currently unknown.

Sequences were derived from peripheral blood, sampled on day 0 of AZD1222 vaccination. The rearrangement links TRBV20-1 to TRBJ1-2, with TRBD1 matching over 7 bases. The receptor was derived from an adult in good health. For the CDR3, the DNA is TGCAGTGCTAGTCCAGGGGGCTATGGCTACACCTTC. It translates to CSASPGGYGYTF.